These 22 T cell receptor beta chains came from one sample sequenced in a study of blood T cell repertoires in COVID-19. TCRdb's copy holds only in-frame clones and misses some; the assay was immunoSEQ multiplex PCR. The table shows approximately 89,000 clones, with around four fifths occurring only once. The source material was peripheral blood. These receptors all come from a woman between 65 and 79 years old with active or convalescent COVID-19.

The chain joins TRBV2 to TRBJ2-5; D is possibly TRBD1 (5 bases). This CDR3 contains 13 residues. Germline CDR1 and CDR2: SNHLY and FYNNEI. The ends were cut back, 4 bases at V and 3 bases at J, with 9 bases in the middle. The CDR3 region has the DNA TGTGCCAGCAGTGGGGGCAGGGAAGAGACCCAGTACTTC. This sequence encodes CASSGGREETQYF.

As regards this clone: The junction shows a germline mismatch at one end, possibly a read error. The chain uses TRBV7-2 and TRBJ2-1, with TRBD2 as a possible D gene (7 bases). Germline CDR1 SGHTA, CDR2 FQGNSA. This CDR3 region has 16 residues. As DNA, the CDR3 is TGTGCCAGCAACTCCTGGGGCGGGGGCTCCTTCAATGAGCAGTTCTTC. This translates into CASNSWGGGSFNEQFF.

V is TRBV19 and J is TRBJ2-7; 10 bases fit TRBD2. The CDR3 covers 16 residues. The germline gives CDR1 LNHDA, CDR2 SQIVND (reference sequence). The junction had 12 bases not matched to a gene; V was cut back by 6 bases and J by 4 bases. For the CDR3, the DNA is TGTGCCAGTAGATCGGGGGGCCTAGCGGGGGTGTACGAGCAGTACTTC. This translates into CASRSGGLAGVYEQYF.

J is TRBJ1-3 and V is TRBV7-9; 8 positions match TRBD1. With V trimmed by 7 bases and J by 4 bases, 9 bases remained unmatched. The CDR3 contains 15 residues. Germline V gene sequence: CDR1 SEHNR, CDR2 FQNEAQ (reference sequence). The CDR3, as DNA: TGTGCCAGCACCCCGGCAGGGGGCGCCGGAAACACCATATATTTT. Its translation: CASTPAGGAGNTIYF.

The rearrangement uses TRBV11-2 and TRBJ1-1, with D possibly TRBD1 on 5 matching bases. The germline V gene has CDR1 SGHAT and CDR2 FQNNGV. Trimming removed 6 bases at V and 0 bases at J, with 17 bases between. The CDR3 is made up of 16 amino acids. The CDR3 sequence is CASRSRGEGMNTEAFF. In nucleotides, the CDR3 is TGTGCCAGCAGATCTAGAGGGGAGGGAATGAACACTGAAGCTTTCTTT.

This rearrangement joins TRBV5-5 to TRBJ1-4; maybe TRBD1 (6 bases). Germline loops: CDR1 SGHKS, CDR2 YYEKEE (reference sequence). The CDR3 is 17 amino acids. The V end was cut by 0 bases, the J end by 9 bases, with 21 bases between. In nucleotides, the CDR3 is TGTGCCAGCAGCTTGGCCCTATCTTCGGGGGGCGATCAAAAACTGTTTTTT. Encoded protein: CASSLALSSGGDQKLFF.

This sequence joins TRBV24-1 and TRBJ2-1; possibly TRBD1 for D (6 bases). Germline CDR1 is KGHDR and CDR2 is SFDVKD. Trimming took 3 bases from V and 10 from J, leaving 12 bases between them. This CDR3 spans 13 amino acids. The CDR3 reads CATSDPRQAEQFF. DNA for the CDR3: TGTGCCACCAGTGATCCCCGACAGGCGGAGCAGTTCTTC.

The chain combines TRBV28 with TRBJ1-2; 10 bases fit TRBD1. V trimming: 5 bases; J trimming: 7 bases; junction bases outside the gene matches: 10. The germline CDR1 and CDR2 sequences are MDHEN and SYDVKM. CDR3 length: 15 residues. As DNA, the CDR3 is TGTGCCAGCAGTCCACCCGCGGGACAGGGGACTGGCTACACCTTC. It codes for CASSPPAGQGTGYTF.

The chain recombines TRBV28 with TRBJ1-1; 7 nucleotides agree with TRBD1. This CDR3 region has 12 residues. Trimming removed 8 bases from V and 2 bases from J; junction bases left unmatched: 2. Germline CDR1 and CDR2: MDHEN and SYDVKM. The CDR3 loop reads CASGTVNTEAFF. CDR3 nucleotide sequence: TGTGCCAGCGGGACAGTTAACACTGAAGCTTTCTTT.

The chain carries TRBV4-2 and TRBJ1-5, with TRBD1 matching over 8 bases. CDR1 and CDR2 from the germline V gene are LGHNA and YNFKEQ. V lost 3 bases, J lost 5 bases, and 12 bases stayed unmatched. This CDR3 has 17 residues. The CDR3 coding sequence is TGTGCCAGCAGCCAGGCCCCCTCGGACAGGGCGTATCAGCCCCAGCATTTT. Protein: CASSQAPSDRAYQPQHF.

This sequence joins TRBV29-1 and TRBJ2-7; 8 nucleotides align to TRBD2. J lost 4 bases, V lost 1 base, and 12 bases had no gene match. Germline lookup yields CDR1 SQVTM and CDR2 ANQGSEA. The CDR3 covers 16 residues. CDR3 DNA sequence: TGCAGCGTTGAAGGGGTCCTCGGGGGGGGCAGTTACGAGCAGTACTTC. Protein product: CSVEGVLGGGSYEQYF.

This clone was counted once. This chain links TRBV5-1 with TRBJ2-7; a possible D gene is TRBD1 (5 bases). Deletions cut 2 bases from V and 4 bases from J, with 13 bases between. The CDR3 is 14 residues long. The V gene's germline CDR1 is SGHRS and CDR2 YFSETQ. DNA of the CDR3: TGCGCCAGCAGCTTCGACAGAGAAGGATACGAGCAGTACTTC. It specifies CASSFDREGYEQYF.

This clone has only a few counts. The chain couples TRBV4-2 to TRBJ2-3, with 11 positions matching TRBD2. With 1 base clipped from V and 6 bases from J, the junction kept 3 bases outside the gene matches. The CDR3 runs to 15 residues. Germline CDR1 and CDR2: LGHNA and YNFKEQ. CDR3 sequence (DNA): TGTGCCAGCAGCCAAGTGACTAGCGGGGTGGATACGCAGTATTTT. The encoded protein is CASSQVTSGVDTQYF.

This clone was seen a handful of times. This sequence joins TRBV2 and TRBJ1-2; no definite D call. CDR1 SNHLY and CDR2 FYNNEI come from the germline V gene. This CDR3 has 13 residues. V was cut by 7 bases and J by 2 bases, with 11 bases left in between. CDR3 nucleotides: TGTGCCAGCATGCGGGGTGTAAACTATGGCTACACCTTC. It is translated as CASMRGVNYGYTF.

The chain recombines TRBV28 with TRBJ2-5; 7 bases are a match to TRBD2. With V trimmed by 4 bases and J by 5 bases, 10 bases remained unmatched. Germline lookup yields CDR1 MDHEN and CDR2 SYDVKM. This CDR3 is built from 15 residues. The CDR3 DNA reads TGTGCCAGCAGTTCCCCGGGATCGGGAGGCGAGACCCAGTACTTC. Protein sequence: CASSSPGSGGETQYF.

V usage is TRBV6-2 or TRBV6-3 and J usage is TRBJ1-2; D call uncertain. Per germline, CDR1 MNHEY and CDR2 SVGEGT. Deletions cut 4 bases from V and 7 bases from J, with 16 bases between. This CDR3 has 14 residues. CDR3 residues: CASSSTGFASGYTF. Here the CDR3 DNA reads TGTGCCAGCAGTTCAACGGGTTTTGCTAGTGGCTACACCTTC.

The V call is TRBV18, the J call TRBJ2-7; weak D call: TRBD1 (6 bases). The germline V and J ends were trimmed by 3 bases and 4 bases, with 22 bases remaining between them. This CDR3 has 17 residues. CDR1 is KGHSH and CDR2 is LQKENI in the germline V gene. CDR3 DNA: TGTGCCAGCTCACCGCAGGTGGGGGCTTCGGGAAAATACGAGCAGTACTTC. Encoded protein: CASSPQVGASGKYEQYF.

The chain couples TRBV5-5 to TRBJ1-3; weak D call: TRBD1 (5 bases). The germline V gene encodes CDR1 SGHKS and CDR2 YYEKEE (reference sequence). The CDR3 runs to 15 residues. V was shortened by 0 bases and J by 2 bases, with 9 bases between the two germline ends. The CDR3: CASSLVFRAGNTIYF. Here the CDR3 DNA reads TGTGCCAGCAGCTTGGTTTTCAGGGCTGGAAACACCATATATTTT.

The chain links TRBV19 to TRBJ1-4, with 9 bases fitting TRBD1. Looked up from germline, CDR1 is LNHDA and CDR2 is SQIVND (reference sequence). Trimming took 3 bases from V and 7 from J; bases not matched to a gene: 6. The length of the CDR3 is 15 residues. CDR3 DNA: TGTGCCAGTAGTATCAGGGACAGGGCGTTTGAAAAACTGTTTTTT. Its translation: CASSIRDRAFEKLFF.

DNA of the CDR3: TGTGCCAGCAGCTTAGGGGGACAGGGCCGCCACGAGCAGTACTTC. This translates into CASSLGGQGRHEQYF. The chain has TRBV11-2 and TRBJ2-7; 9 bases are a match to TRBD1. Germline CDR1 reads SGHAT; CDR2 reads FQNNGV. J lost 5 bases, V lost 1 base, and 6 bases had no gene match. The CDR3 extends over 15 amino acids.

The CDR3 region is CSCYSWNTEAFF. CDR3 coding DNA: TGCAGCTGTTACAGCTGGAACACTGAAGCTTTCTTT. The chain employs TRBV29-1 and TRBJ1-1, with D uncertain. The length of the CDR3 is 12 residues. Per germline, CDR1 SQVTM and CDR2 ANQGSEA. Trimming stripped 8 bases from V and 1 base from J, with 11 bases between.

This clone appeared once. The J gene is TRBJ1-4, the V gene TRBV19; D gene uncertain. The CDR3 has 14 residues. The V end was cut by 6 bases, the J end by 0 bases, with 8 bases between. Germline V gene sequence: CDR1 LNHDA, CDR2 SQIVND (reference sequence). The CDR3 spells CASRGGTTNEKLFF. The CDR3 coding sequence is TGTGCCAGTAGAGGCGGCACAACTAATGAAAAACTGTTTTTT.